These T cell receptor beta chains were read from a single sample in a study of Ad26.COV2.S vaccination and SARS-CoV-2 variants. TCRdb keeps only in-frame clones here, not all; method: immunoSEQ multiplex PCR. This sample carries about 430,000 clones, around 90% of them seen once, and the ten largest clones take 9% to 15%. Source: peripheral blood, taken in a trial of Ad26.COV2.S vaccine versus placebo. Receptor source: a person between 18 and 59 years old who received the Ad26.COV2.S COVID-19 vaccine or a placebo. Both conserved end residues are part of each CDR3. The D gene is left open where the match is weak. Rows give clone size only sometimes, using once, few, many, or a class for an expanded clone.

TRBV7-7	TRBJ2-7	-	TRBD2	16	TGTGCCAGCAGCCCCTATTTGACTAGCGGGAGGCCCGAGCAGTACTTC	CASSPYLTSGRPEQYF
TRBV4-3	TRBJ2-2	-	TRBD2	16	TGCGCCAGCAGCCAGAATAGCGGGAGGGCCGCCGGGGAGCTGTTTTTT	CASSQNSGRAAGELFF
TRBV5-4	TRBJ2-2	few	-	14	TGTGCCAGCAGCTTGCGAAGCACTGACGGGGAGCTGTTTTTT	CASSLRSTDGELFF
TRBV28	TRBJ1-6	-	-	14	TGTGCCAGCAGTTCCAGGGGTTCCAATTCACCCCTCCACTTT	CASSSRGSNSPLHF
TRBV4-3	TRBJ1-3	-	-	16	TGCGCCAGCAGCCAAGATTTAAGTCGCTCTGGAAACACCATATATTTT	CASSQDLSRSGNTIYF
TRBV6-6	TRBJ2-2	-	-	14	TGTGCCAGCAGTTACCCAGGTTTCACCGGGGAGCTGTTTTTT	CASSYPGFTGELFF
TRBV4-3	TRBJ1-2	once	-	16	TGCGCCAGCAGCCAAGGCCAAGGGGGGATTCTCTATGGCTACACCTTC	CASSQGQGGILYGYTF
TRBV3-1/TRBV3-2	TRBJ1-6	-	-	12	TGTGCCAGCAGCCTATCGCTTTCACCCCTCCACTTT	CASSLSLSPLHF
TRBV18	TRBJ2-4	-	TRBD1	16	TGTGCCAGCTCACCACTGCAGGGGGCGCCGGGAAACATTCAGTACTTC	CASSPLQGAPGNIQYF
TRBV4-2	TRBJ1-1	-	-	18	TGTGCCAGCAGCCCCCTAACTGGCCGTGGGGCCATGAACACTGAAGCTTTCTTT	CASSPLTGRGAMNTEAFF
TRBV29-1	TRBJ2-1	-	TRBD2	13	TGCAGCGCTGGACTAGCGGGAGGTTTTGAGCAGTTCTTC	CSAGLAGGFEQFF
TRBV28	TRBJ1-5	-	-	15	TGTGCCAGCAGTCGGGATACAGTCGTATATCAGCCCCAGCATTTT	CASSRDTVVYQPQHF
TRBV5-8	TRBJ1-1	-	-	17	TGTGCCAGCAGCTTTCGGACGACAGGCGGAATGAACACTGAAGCTTTCTTT	CASSFRTTGGMNTEAFF
TRBV4-3	TRBJ1-6	-	TRBD1	15	TGCGCCAGCAGCTTTCGCCGGGACAGCGATTCACCCCTCCACTTT	CASSFRRDSDSPLHF
TRBV10-2	TRBJ1-6	-	-	11	TGCGCCAGAAAAGTACGGTCACCCCTCCACTTT	CARKVRSPLHF
TRBV5-1	TRBJ2-7	-	TRBD2	16	TGCGCCAGCAGCTTGGACGGGACTAGCGGGAGGATGGAGCAGTACTTC	CASSLDGTSGRMEQYF
TRBV5-5	TRBJ2-7	-	-	13	TGTGCCAGCACGGGGGGCGCCGTCTACGAGCAGTACTTC	CASTGGAVYEQYF
TRBV28	TRBJ1-1	-	-	11	TGTGCCAGCAGCTTGTACACTGAAGCTTTCTTT	CASSLYTEAFF
TRBV9	TRBJ1-1	-	TRBD1	16	TGTGCCAGCAGCGTAGGGGGGGACAGGCTGAACACTGAAGCTTTCTTT	CASSVGGDRLNTEAFF
TRBV7-2	TRBJ1-1	once	TRBD1	14	TGTGCCAGCAGCTTAGACGACAGGGGCACTGAAGCTTTCTTT	CASSLDDRGTEAFF
TRBV21-1	TRBJ2-1	-	-	17	TGTGCCAGCAGCAAAGCTCTCGGGACTAGCGGGAGCGATGAGCAGTTCTTC	CASSKALGTSGSDEQFF
TRBV19	TRBJ2-1	-	TRBD2	14	TGTGCCAGTCGTACTAGCGGGAGAGGAAATGAGCAGTTCTTC	CASRTSGRGNEQFF
TRBV20-1	TRBJ2-1	-	-	13	TGCAGTGCTAGTAGACTGCGTAACAATGAGCAGTTCTTC	CSASRLRNNEQFF
TRBV18	TRBJ2-7	-	-	18	TGTGCCAGCTCACCACGCAGGGGCGGTTTAGCCGGGGGAGGCGAGCAGTACTTC	CASSPRRGGLAGGGEQYF
TRBV29-1	TRBJ2-5	-	-	13	TGCAGCGTCCCACCGGCTCACCAAGAGACCCAGTACTTC	CSVPPAHQETQYF
TRBV4-3	TRBJ2-3	once	-	13	TGCGCCAGCAGCCCGGCGACAGAAGATACGCAGTATTTT	CASSPATEDTQYF
TRBV7-9	TRBJ1-4	-	-	12	TGTGCCACGGGTAGGGTTAATGAAAAACTGTTTTTT	CATGRVNEKLFF
TRBV7-9	TRBJ2-1	-	TRBD2	15	TGTGCCAGCAGCTCCCCCGGGACTACCTACAATGAGCAGTTCTTC	CASSSPGTTYNEQFF
TRBV12-3/TRBV12-4	TRBJ2-7	-	-	12	TGTGCCAGCAGTCTCCGGGGCTACGAGCAGTACTTC	CASSLRGYEQYF
TRBV6-6	TRBJ2-2	-	-	16	TGTGCCAGCAGTTACTCGCCTGGTGGGCGGGCCGGGGAGCTGTTTTTT	CASSYSPGGRAGELFF
TRBV6-2/TRBV6-3	TRBJ2-5	-	TRBD2	15	TGTGCCAGCAGTCCCCTAGCGGGATACCAAGAGACCCAGTACTTC	CASSPLAGYQETQYF
TRBV4-1	TRBJ1-4	-	-	15	TGCGCCAGCAGCCAAAAAGCCGCAACTAATGAAAAACTGTTTTTT	CASSQKAATNEKLFF
TRBV27	TRBJ2-1	-	TRBD2	14	TGTGCCAGCAGGCGGACTAGCGGGAGGAATGAGCAGTTCTTC	CASRRTSGRNEQFF
TRBV4-1	TRBJ2-5	-	-	15	TGCGCCAGCAGCCAACACCGGACCCTCCAAGAGACCCAGTACTTC	CASSQHRTLQETQYF
TRBV27	TRBJ1-1	-	-	13	TGTGCCAGCAGTGTTAAAGCACGGGTTGAAGCTTTCTTT	CASSVKARVEAFF
TRBV7-2	TRBJ2-3	-	-	12	TGTGCCAGCAGCTCACTAGGGGATACGCAGTATTTT	CASSSLGDTQYF
TRBV7-8	TRBJ2-7	-	-	14	TGTGCCAGCAGCCCCCAGCCAGGACTCTACGAGCAGTACTTC	CASSPQPGLYEQYF
TRBV5-8	TRBJ1-5	once	-	14	TGTGCCAGCAGCACTGGTCTTAGCAATCAGCCCCAGCATTTT	CASSTGLSNQPQHF
TRBV3-1/TRBV3-2	TRBJ1-6	-	TRBD1	13	TGTGCCAGCACCCCAGGGGGGAATTCACCCCTCCACTTT	CASTPGGNSPLHF
TRBV2	TRBJ1-6	-	TRBD1	16	TGTGCCAGCAGTGGAGCTGGACAGGGTTATTATTCACCCCTCCACTTT	CASSGAGQGYYSPLHF
TRBV4-1	TRBJ2-2	-	TRBD2	16	TGCGCCAGCAGCCGAGTACTAGCGGCGAACACCGGGGAGCTGTTTTTT	CASSRVLAANTGELFF
TRBV3-1/TRBV3-2	TRBJ2-5	-	TRBD1	18	TGTGCCAGCAGCCAAGATGCCCCCCGGGACAGGGGGGGGGAGACCCAGTACTTC	CASSQDAPRDRGGETQYF
TRBV29-1	TRBJ1-2	-	-	16	TGCAGCGTTGTGCCCTTGGGCAGGGAATCAGACTATGGCTACACCTTC	CSVVPLGRESDYGYTF
TRBV29-1	TRBJ2-7	once	-	13	TGCAGCCCTGGGAGAGTTGGGGCCTACGAGCAGTACTTC	CSPGRVGAYEQYF
TRBV5-6	TRBJ2-4	-	-	17	TGTGCCAGCAGCTTGGTGGGGTTCGGGGGAGCCAAAAACATTCAGTACTTC	CASSLVGFGGAKNIQYF
TRBV6-5	TRBJ2-5	-	TRBD1	13	TGTGCCAGCAGACGGACAGGCCCAGAGACCCAGTACTTC	CASRRTGPETQYF
TRBV19	TRBJ2-1	few	-	12	TGTGCCAGTAGTATCTCCGCAGGGGAGCAGTTCTTC	CASSISAGEQFF
TRBV7-3	TRBJ1-1	-	-	15	TGTGCCAGCAGCTTAAAGGGACCGATGAACACTGAAGCTTTCTTT	CASSLKGPMNTEAFF
TRBV10-3	TRBJ1-4	-	TRBD1	13	TGTGCCATCAGGGACAGGGAGGGCGAAAAACTGTTTTTT	CAIRDREGEKLFF
TRBV11-2	TRBJ2-1	once	TRBD1	15	TGTGCCAGCAGCTCGCGACAGGGTTCCTACAATGAGCAGTTCTTC	CASSSRQGSYNEQFF
TRBV15	TRBJ2-5	-	-	14	TGTGCCACCAGCAGAGGAGGGGAGGAAAAGACCCAGTACTTC	CATSRGGEEKTQYF
TRBV4-3	TRBJ2-7	-	TRBD1	16	TGCGCCAGCAGCCAAGATGGGGGACAGGGGGTATCGGAGCAGTACTTC	CASSQDGGQGVSEQYF
TRBV19	TRBJ2-5	-	-	12	TGTGCCAGTAGTACCCCACAAGGGACCCAGTACTTC	CASSTPQGTQYF